A single sample gave rise to the 5 T cell receptor beta chains below, sequenced in a study of blood T cell repertoires in COVID-19. This table comes from immunoSEQ multiplex PCR, and its TCRdb copy is limited to in-frame clones, with some not included. The data hold under 250,000 clones, with 83% observed a single time. Source material: peripheral blood. The source of these receptors is a human donor in a cohort sampled during active COVID-19.

With respect to this clone: The sample holds other DNA sequences that translate to the same CDR3. This chain joins TRBV2 and TRBJ2-7; 7 bases are shared with TRBD1. From germline, CDR1 is SNHLY and CDR2 FYNNEI. This CDR3 has 14 amino acids. Trimming cost V 6 bases and J 0 bases; bases outside gene matches: 5. In nucleotides, the CDR3 is TGTGCCAGCAGGAACCGGGACAGCTCCTACGAGCAGTACTTC. Translated: CASRNRDSSYEQYF. Supplemented by reference TRBV2 and TRBJ2-7, the full variable domain reads EPEVTQTPSHQVTQMGQEVILRCVPISNHLYFYWYRQILGQKVEFLVSFYNNEISEKSEIFDDQFSVERPDGSNFTLKIRSTKLEDSAMYFCASRNRDSSYEQYFGPGTRLTVT.

The J gene is TRBJ2-2, the V gene TRBV16; no reliable D call. Germline CDR1 and CDR2: KGHSY and FQNENV. Trimming removed 0 bases from V and 1 base from J, with 9 bases in between. This CDR3 spans 16 amino acids. CDR3 loop: CASSQSSSRNTGELFF. The CDR3 coding sequence is TGTGCCAGCAGCCAATCGAGTAGCAGGAACACCGGGGAGCTGTTTTTT. Looking up the rest from reference TRBV16 and TRBJ2-2 gives the full variable domain: GEEVAQTPKHLVRGEGQKAKLYCAPIKGHSYVFWYQQVLKNEFKFLISFQNENVFDETGMPKERFSAKCLPNSPCSLEIQATKLEDSAVYFCASSQSSSRNTGELFFGEGSRLTVL.

The V call is TRBV6-4, the J call TRBJ1-4, with TRBD1 as a possible D gene (6 bases). CDR1 and CDR2 (germline): MRHNA, SNTAGT. The CDR3 has 14 amino acids. Trimming removed 6 bases from V and 0 bases from J, with 8 bases in between. This chain's CDR3 is CASRPGATNEKLFF. CDR3 sequence (DNA): TGTGCCAGCAGACCAGGGGCAACTAATGAAAAACTGTTTTTT.

The rearrangement joins TRBV10-3 to TRBJ2-1, with 9 bases fitting TRBD1. The trim removed 10 bases at V and 1 base at J, leaving 8 bases unmatched. The CDR3 has 15 amino acids. Germline lookup yields CDR1 ENHRY and CDR2 SYGVKD. The CDR3 is CANAQGAPSYNEQFF. DNA of the CDR3: TGTGCCAACGCACAGGGGGCCCCGTCCTACAATGAGCAGTTCTTC.

The chain uses TRBV28 and TRBJ2-1; the match to TRBD2 covers 13 bases. Trimming at V came to 2 bases and at J to 9 bases, leaving 4 bases not matched to a gene. This CDR3 is built from 15 residues. Germline CDR1 is MDHEN and CDR2 is SYDVKM. The CDR3 loop is CASSLGLAGESEQFF. The CDR3 DNA reads TGTGCCAGCAGTTTAGGACTAGCGGGAGAGAGTGAGCAGTTCTTC.